This T cell receptor beta chain was retrieved from a study of shared clonotypes between healthy human individuals. The CDR3 length is 16 residues. Germline-derived CDR1 and CDR2 are PRHDT and FYEKMQ (reference sequence). Trimming cost V 5 bases and J 5 bases; bases outside gene matches: 15. As regards this clone: What it recognizes is unknown.

Study-wide points: Depth was large, yet rarefaction showed that sorted-subset sequencing was incomplete.

Sequenced by immunoSEQ multiplex PCR; TCRdb stores in-frame clones only, minus some. The data hold approximately 980,000 clones, with 60% to 85% observed a single time. Sequencing input: memory CD4+ T cells sorted from blood. Subset meaning: CD45RA-negative fraction. V usage is TRBV13 and J usage is TRBJ2-7, with 7 nucleotides matching TRBD1. This clonotype was sampled from a man aged 18 to 29 in good health. The CDR3 loop reads CASSGSDRVAQDEQYF. CDR3 DNA sequence: TGTGCCAGCAGCGGCAGTGACAGGGTTGCGCAGGACGAGCAGTACTTC.